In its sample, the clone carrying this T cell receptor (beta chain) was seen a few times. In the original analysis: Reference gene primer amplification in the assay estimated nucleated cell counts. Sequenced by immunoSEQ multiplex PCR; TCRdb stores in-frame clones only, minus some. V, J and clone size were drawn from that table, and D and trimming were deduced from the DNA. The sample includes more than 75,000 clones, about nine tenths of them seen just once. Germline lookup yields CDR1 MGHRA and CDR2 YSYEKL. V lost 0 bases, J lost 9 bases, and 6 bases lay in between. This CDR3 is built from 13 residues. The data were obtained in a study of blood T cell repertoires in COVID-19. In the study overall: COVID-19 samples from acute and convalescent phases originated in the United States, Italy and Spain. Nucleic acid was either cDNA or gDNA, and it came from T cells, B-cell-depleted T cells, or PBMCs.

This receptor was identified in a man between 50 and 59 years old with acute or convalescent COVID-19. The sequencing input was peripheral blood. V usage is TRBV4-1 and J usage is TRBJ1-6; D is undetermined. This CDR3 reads CASSQELASPLHF. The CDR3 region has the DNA TGCGCCAGCAGCCAAGAGTTGGCTTCACCCCTCCACTTT.